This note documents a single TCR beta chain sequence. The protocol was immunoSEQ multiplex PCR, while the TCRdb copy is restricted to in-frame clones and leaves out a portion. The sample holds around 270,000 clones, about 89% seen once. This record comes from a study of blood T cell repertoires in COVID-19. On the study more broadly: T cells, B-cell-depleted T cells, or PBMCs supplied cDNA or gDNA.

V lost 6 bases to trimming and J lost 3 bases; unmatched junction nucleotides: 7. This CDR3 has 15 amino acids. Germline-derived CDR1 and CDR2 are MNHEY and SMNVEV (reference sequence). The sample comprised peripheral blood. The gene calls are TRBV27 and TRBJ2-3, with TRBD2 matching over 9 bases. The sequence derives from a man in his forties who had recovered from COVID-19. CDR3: CASRPRLAGTDTQYF. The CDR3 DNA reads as TGTGCCAGCAGGCCCCGGCTAGCGGGGACAGATACGCAGTATTTT.